The 31 T cell receptor beta chains in this list originate from one sample, sequenced in a study of T cells after posttransplantation cyclophosphamide. Assay: immunoSEQ multiplex PCR; the TCRdb copy retains only in-frame clones and omits some. The sample was found to contain approximately 25,000 clones, and every one recurs. Sequenced: PBMCs. These receptors were obtained from a woman aged 50 to 60 in good health, CMV-negative, and a related stem cell transplant donor.

This clone was recorded many times. The V call is TRBV30, the J call TRBJ1-2; D is unresolved. There are 14 residues in the CDR3. Germline V CDR1 and CDR2: GTSNPN, SVGIG (reference sequence). Deletions cut 5 bases from V and 0 bases from J, with 13 bases between. The CDR3 loop is CAWAGLMSNYGYTF. The DNA of the CDR3 is TGTGCCTGGGCTGGGCTGATGTCTAACTATGGCTACACCTTC.

Many counts were recorded for this clone. This chain uses TRBV19 with TRBJ2-6, with D tentatively TRBD2 (5 bases). Germline V gene sequence: CDR1 LNHDA, CDR2 SQIVND (reference sequence). V was cut by 3 bases and J by 4 bases, with 10 bases left in between. The CDR3 has 15 amino acids. The CDR3 nucleotides read TGTGCCAGTAGTATTGAGGGAACCGGGGCCAACGTCCTGACTTTC. Protein product: CASSIEGTGANVLTF.

The table lists this clone with many counts. The rearrangement links TRBV7-9 to TRBJ2-7, with a possible D match to TRBD2 (6 bases). This CDR3 has 16 residues. Trimming cost V 1 base and J 1 base, with 14 bases left between them. The germline V gene encodes CDR1 SEHNR and CDR2 FQNEAQ (reference sequence). DNA for the CDR3: TGTGCCAGCAGCTTAGATCGGGGGATAGGGTCCTACGAGCAGTACTTC. Translation gives CASSLDRGIGSYEQYF.

There are many counts of this clone. The genes are TRBV4-2 and TRBJ1-6; no definite D call. Germline values: CDR1 LGHNA, CDR2 YNFKEQ. Deletions cut 1 base from V and 2 bases from J, with 12 bases between. CDR3 size: 17 residues. The CDR3 coding sequence is TGTGCCAGCAGCCAAGCTTCCGGGAGTACCTATAATTCACCCCTCCACTTT. It is translated as CASSQASGSTYNSPLHF.

This clone was observed at least ten times. CDR3 in DNA: TGTGCCATCAGTGAGGTTAGTACAGGGTTAGTGAATAGCAATCAGCCCCAGCATTTT. This codes for CAISEVSTGLVNSNQPQHF. The chain employs TRBV10-3 and TRBJ1-5; a weak D match, TRBD1 (6 bases). CDR3 size: 19 residues. The germline gives CDR1 ENHRY, CDR2 SYGVKD. V was cut by 2 bases and J by 0 bases, with 20 bases left in between.

CDR3 residues: CASSRGGSDEQYF. The CDR3 region has the DNA TGTGCCAGCAGCCGAGGGGGTTCGGACGAGCAGTACTTC. V is TRBV7-7 and J is TRBJ2-5, with D possibly TRBD1 on 6 matching bases. The better agreement between TRBJ2-7 and the DNA end casts doubt on the J call. The length of the CDR3 is 13 residues. Germline values: CDR1 SSHAT, CDR2 FNYEAQ (reference sequence).

This clone was recorded many times. This chain links TRBV19 with TRBJ1-5; no firm D call. V lost 1 base to trimming and J lost 5 bases, with 12 bases between them. Germline V gene data show CDR1 as LNHDA and CDR2 as SQIVND (reference sequence). There are 15 residues in the CDR3. For the CDR3, the DNA is TGTGCCAGTAGTATAGGGCCAGGCCGAGATCAGCCCCAGCATTTT. Translating gives CASSIGPGRDQPQHF.

This clone was recorded many times. The chain has TRBV27 and TRBJ1-1, with D tentatively TRBD1 (6 bases). CDR1 is MNHEY, CDR2 SMNVEV, per germline (reference sequence). This CDR3 contains 14 residues. V was shortened by 5 bases and J by 1 base, with 11 bases between the two germline ends. CDR3 protein: CASSTRGTNTEAFF. Written as DNA, the CDR3 is TGTGCCAGCAGTACCAGGGGTACGAACACTGAAGCTTTCTTT.

This clone has ten or more counts. This chain connects TRBV6-6 to TRBJ1-1; possible D gene TRBD1, 5 bases. V was pared by 5 bases and J by 0 bases, with 10 bases between. Germline V gene sequence: CDR1 MNHNY, CDR2 SVGAGI (reference sequence). The CDR3 is 14 amino acids. DNA of the CDR3: TGTGCCAGCAGTGTGGGGCAGCTGAACACTGAAGCTTTCTTT. It encodes CASSVGQLNTEAFF.

This clone has ten or more counts. The rearrangement links TRBV10-3 to TRBJ2-7, with a weak D call TRBD1 (5 bases). CDR1 is ENHRY, CDR2 SYGVKD, per germline. V shed 3 bases and J shed 2 bases, with 8 bases lying between them. CDR3 length: 13 residues. CDR3 region: CAISDGQPYEQYF. The CDR3 DNA sequence: TGTGCCATCAGTGATGGACAACCCTACGAGCAGTACTTC.

The table lists this clone with many counts. The chain is built from TRBV19 and TRBJ1-2; 7 bases map to TRBD1. The CDR3 consists of 14 residues. Germline CDR1 reads LNHDA; CDR2 reads SQIVND (reference sequence). The junction had 7 bases not matched to a gene; V was cut back by 5 bases and J by 4 bases. CDR3 sequence reads: CASSHRGTTYGYTF. For the CDR3, the DNA is TGTGCCAGTAGTCACAGGGGTACCACCTATGGCTACACCTTC.

This clone has ten or more counts. The chain joins TRBV5-6 to TRBJ1-2; tentatively, D is TRBD1 (6 bases). V was pared by 4 bases and J by 3 bases, with 28 bases between. CDR3 length: 19 residues. CDR1 and CDR2 from the germline V gene are SGHDT and YYEEEE. In nucleotides, the CDR3 is TGTGCCAGCAGCCAGTATTACAGGGACGGGGGGTACGGGGACTATGGCTACACCTTC. Amino acid sequence: CASSQYYRDGGYGDYGYTF.

The table lists this clone with many counts. V usage is TRBV4-1 and J usage is TRBJ2-1; no clear D. Germline V gene data show CDR1 as MGHRA and CDR2 as YSYEKL. V lost 1 base, J lost 4 bases, and 5 bases lay in between. The CDR3 extends over 13 amino acids. CDR3 in DNA: TGCGCCAGCAGCCAAGCCAGATACAATGAGCAGTTCTTC. Encoded protein: CASSQARYNEQFF.

This clone was recorded at least ten times. V usage is TRBV15 and J usage is TRBJ2-1; D is ambiguous. In germline, CDR1 is LNHNV, CDR2 YYDKDF (reference sequence). This CDR3 contains 15 residues. V lost 0 bases and J lost 3, with 9 bases in between. CDR3 DNA sequence: TGTGCCACCAGCAGAGATCAACCCGGCTACAATGAGCAGTTCTTC. This codes for CATSRDQPGYNEQFF.

A few counts support this clone. A read error may explain this, as a much larger clone is one base away. The genes are TRBV18 and TRBJ2-6, with D possibly matching TRBD2 (6 bases). Between the trimmed V and J ends, which lost 8 bases and 0 bases, there was a span of 14 bases. Per germline, CDR1 KGHSH and CDR2 LQKENI. The CDR3 sequence is 16 residues long. The CDR3 DNA is TGTGCCAGCCCCCCTGCGGGGAGCTCTGGGGCCAACGTCCTGACTTTC. This encodes CASPPAGSSGANVLTF.

The sample holds many counts of this clone. The CDR3 loop reads CASSLGGRDSEQYF. The DNA for the CDR3 is TGCGCCAGCAGCTTGGGAGGCCGGGACAGCGAGCAGTACTTC. The chain carries TRBV5-1 and TRBJ2-7; TRBD1 matches 7 bases. The V and J ends lost 0 bases and 6 bases, in that order; junction bases with no gene match: 6. Germline V gene data show CDR1 as SGHRS and CDR2 as YFSETQ. This CDR3 contains 14 residues. Full variable domain (remainder filled in from reference TRBV5-1 and TRBJ2-7): KAGVTQTPRYLIKTRGQQVTLSCSPISGHRSVSWYQQTPGQGLQFLFEYFSETQRNKGNFPGRFSGRQFSNSRSEMNVSTLELGDSALYLCASSLGGRDSEQYFGPGTRLTVT.

This clone was counted many times. V and J are TRBV5-1 and TRBJ2-7; TRBD2 aligns across 9 bases. V was pared by 5 bases and J by 0 bases, with 3 bases of the junction left unmatched. The CDR3 runs to 14 residues. Germline V lookup: CDR1 SGHRS, CDR2 YFSETQ. CDR3 DNA: TGCGCCAGCAGATTAGCGGGGGTCTCCTACGAGCAGTACTTC. This translates into CASRLAGVSYEQYF.

The sample holds many counts of this clone. This chain links TRBV23-1 with TRBJ1-1; the D gene is possibly TRBD1 (5 bases). TRBV23-1 is treated as an ORF (open reading frame) with a function not yet certain. CDR3 length equals 12 residues. V lost 5 bases, J lost 12 bases, and 16 bases lay in between. The chain's CDR3 is CASSYRPQGTFF. CDR3 DNA sequence: TGCGCCAGCAGTTACCGGCCCCAGGGAACTTTCTTT.

This clone was counted ten times or more. The chain employs TRBV13 and TRBJ1-3, with D maybe TRBD1 (5 bases). The CDR3 loop spans 14 amino acids. From germline, CDR1 is PRHDT and CDR2 FYEKMQ (reference sequence). V was cut by 2 bases and J by 8 bases, with 13 bases left in between. DNA of the CDR3: TGTGCCAGCAGCTTAAGAACCAGGGAACACACCATATATTTT. Its translation: CASSLRTREHTIYF.

This clone was counted many times. This chain connects TRBV5-4 to TRBJ1-2, with 7 bases fitting TRBD1. Trimming removed 6 bases from V and 3 bases from J; junction bases left unmatched: 5. Germline V CDR1 and CDR2: SGHNT, YYREEE (reference sequence). The CDR3 spans 13 residues. The CDR3 here is CASKGQDYYGYTF. Here the CDR3 DNA reads TGTGCCAGCAAAGGACAGGACTACTATGGCTACACCTTC.

With regard to this clone: A much more abundant neighbour one base away suggests this may be a read error. The chain employs TRBV7-3 and TRBJ2-4; 10 positions match TRBD2. With 8 bases clipped from V and 11 bases from J, the junction kept 9 bases outside the gene matches. CDR3 length: 13 residues. Germline-derived CDR1 and CDR2 are SGHTA and FQGTGA. DNA of the CDR3: TGTGCCAGCGGCTCCGAGCGGGGGGGAGTTCAGTACTTC. Its translation is CASGSERGGVQYF.

This clone has at least ten counts. CDR3 protein: CASRGPSGRAYEQYF. DNA for the CDR3: TGTGCCAGCAGAGGGCCTAGCGGGAGGGCCTACGAGCAGTACTTC. The chain links TRBV28 to TRBJ2-7, with 12 bases identical to TRBD2. The CDR3 runs to 15 residues. V was clipped by 6 bases and J by 2 bases; unmatched bases: 5. Germline assignment: CDR1 MDHEN and CDR2 SYDVKM.

This clone was detected ten times or more. This chain joins TRBV19 and TRBJ1-2; 12 bases are shared with TRBD1. CDR1 is LNHDA and CDR2 is SQIVND in the germline V gene (reference sequence). Losses at the gene ends were 3 bases for V and 4 bases for J; bases not matched to a gene: 3. This CDR3 is 15 amino acids long. CDR3 amino acids: CASSIGTGGAYGYTF. The CDR3 bases are TGTGCCAGTAGTATCGGGACAGGGGGCGCCTATGGCTACACCTTC.

This clone was counted many times. The chain is built from TRBV7-9 and TRBJ2-7; D is uncertain. The CDR3 runs 12 residues. CDR1 is SEHNR and CDR2 is FQNEAQ in the germline V gene (reference sequence). Trimming left V 2 bases short and J 4 bases short, with 6 bases between. CDR3: CASSLILYEQYF. CDR3 DNA: TGTGCCAGCAGCTTAATACTGTACGAGCAGTACTTC. The whole variable domain, remainder taken from reference TRBV7-9 and TRBJ2-7, is DTGVSQNPRHKITKRGQNVTFRCDPISEHNRLYWYRQTLGQGPEFLTYFQNEAQLEKSRLLSDRFSAERPKGSFSTLEIQRTEQGDSAMYLCASSLILYEQYFGPGTRLTVT.

The sample holds many counts of this clone. The genes are TRBV2 and TRBJ1-4, with TRBD1 as a possible D gene (6 bases). This CDR3 comprises 15 residues. CDR1 is SNHLY and CDR2 is FYNNEI in the germline V gene. Trimming stripped 4 bases from V and 0 bases from J, with 9 bases between. CDR3 loop: CASSGTATTNEKLFF. CDR3 coding DNA: TGTGCCAGCAGTGGGACAGCAACAACTAATGAAAAACTGTTTTTT.

This clone was counted between two and nine times. Other DNA sequences of this sample code for an identical CDR3. The chain uses TRBV29-1 and TRBJ2-7, with 7 nucleotides matching TRBD2. Germline CDR1 is SQVTM and CDR2 is ANQGSEA. Unmatched junction bases numbered 10, after V lost 4 bases and J lost 1 base. The length of the CDR3 is 15 residues. CDR3 sequence: CSVGVGGGRSYEQYF. Here the CDR3 DNA reads TGCAGCGTTGGGGTGGGGGGAGGGCGATCCTACGAGCAGTACTTC.

This clone was recorded many times. This chain uses TRBV10-3 with TRBJ1-2; 10 positions match TRBD1. The J segment lost 4 bases and the V segment lost 4 bases, leaving 9 bases of the junction unmatched. This CDR3 contains 16 residues. Germline V CDR1 and CDR2: ENHRY, SYGVKD. CDR3 DNA: TGTGCCATCAGTGGGAAGACAGGGGGCGCGGTCTATGGCTACACCTTC. Amino acid sequence: CAISGKTGGAVYGYTF.

This clone was observed many times. The chain has TRBV4-1 and TRBJ1-2; the match to TRBD1 covers 7 bases. After removal of 3 bases from V and 0 bases from J, the junction contained 7 bases not matched to a gene. CDR3 length: 16 amino acids. CDR1 MGHRA and CDR2 YSYEKL come from the germline V gene. CDR3 nucleotides: TGCGCCAGCAGCCACAGATATGACAGGGCTAACTATGGCTACACCTTC. Protein: CASSHRYDRANYGYTF.

This clone has ten or more counts. The chain combines TRBV5-5 with TRBJ1-4, with unresolved D. The CDR3 spans 13 residues. The V gene lost 7 bases and the J gene lost 7 bases, with 14 bases spanning the gap. Germline CDR1 reads SGHKS; CDR2 reads YYEKEE (reference sequence). CDR3 sequence (DNA): TGTGCCAGCTCCCAAGCCGGGGTTGAAAAACTGTTTTTT. Encoded protein: CASSQAGVEKLFF.

This clone was counted ten times or more. This chain connects TRBV7-9 to TRBJ2-7; TRBD1 agrees at 8 bases. Losses at the gene ends were 6 bases for V and 3 bases for J; bases not matched to a gene: 10. The CDR3 has 15 amino acids. CDR1 is SEHNR and CDR2 is FQNEAQ in the germline V gene (reference sequence). In DNA form, the CDR3 reads TGTGCCAGCAGTTTTACCGGGACAGGTGGCTACGAGCAGTACTTC. This codes for CASSFTGTGGYEQYF.

This clone came up many times. V gene TRBV6-6 combines with J gene TRBJ2-6; D is unresolved. Germline V gene lookup returns CDR1 MNHNY and CDR2 SVGAGI (reference sequence). V dropped 8 bases and J dropped 1 base, with 6 bases sitting between them. CDR3 length: 13 residues. The CDR3 coding sequence is TGTGCCAGCGGAGATTCTGGGGCCAACGTCCTGACTTTC. Its protein is CASGDSGANVLTF.